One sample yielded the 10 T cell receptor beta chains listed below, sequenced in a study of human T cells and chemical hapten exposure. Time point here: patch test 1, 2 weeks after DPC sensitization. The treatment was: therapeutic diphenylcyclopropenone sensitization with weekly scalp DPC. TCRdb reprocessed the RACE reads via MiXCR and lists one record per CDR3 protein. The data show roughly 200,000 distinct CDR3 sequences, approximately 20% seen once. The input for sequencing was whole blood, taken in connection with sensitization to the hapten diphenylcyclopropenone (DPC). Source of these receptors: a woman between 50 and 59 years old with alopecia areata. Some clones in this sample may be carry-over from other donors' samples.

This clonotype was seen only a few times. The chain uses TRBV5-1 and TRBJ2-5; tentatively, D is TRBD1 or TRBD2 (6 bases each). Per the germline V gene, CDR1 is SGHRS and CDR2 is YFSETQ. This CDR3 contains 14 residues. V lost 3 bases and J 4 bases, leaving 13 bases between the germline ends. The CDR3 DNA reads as TGCGCCAGCAGCTGGAGGGGGGTCGGAGAGACCCAGTACTTC. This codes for CASSWRGVGETQYF.

The CDR3 DNA sequence: TGTGCCAGCAGTTTGGCCGGGGAGGGGGAAAAACTGTTTTTT. It translates to CASSLAGEGEKLFF. V gene TRBV12-3 or TRBV12-4 combines with J gene TRBJ1-4; D might be TRBD1 (5 bases). Trimming shortened V by 3 bases and J by 8 bases, and 13 bases separated the two germline ends. The CDR3 extends over 14 amino acids.

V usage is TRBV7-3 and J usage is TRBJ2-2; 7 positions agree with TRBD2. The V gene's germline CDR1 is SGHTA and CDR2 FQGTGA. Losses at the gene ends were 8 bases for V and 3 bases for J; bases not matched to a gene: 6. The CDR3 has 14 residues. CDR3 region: CASGRTRDTGELFF. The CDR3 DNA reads TGTGCCAGCGGTAGGACTAGGGACACCGGGGAGCTGTTTTTT.

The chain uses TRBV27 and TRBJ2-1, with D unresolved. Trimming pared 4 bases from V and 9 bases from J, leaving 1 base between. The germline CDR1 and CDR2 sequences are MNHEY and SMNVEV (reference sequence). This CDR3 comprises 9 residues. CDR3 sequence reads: CASSCEQFF. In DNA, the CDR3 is TGTGCCAGCAGTTGTGAGCAGTTCTTC.

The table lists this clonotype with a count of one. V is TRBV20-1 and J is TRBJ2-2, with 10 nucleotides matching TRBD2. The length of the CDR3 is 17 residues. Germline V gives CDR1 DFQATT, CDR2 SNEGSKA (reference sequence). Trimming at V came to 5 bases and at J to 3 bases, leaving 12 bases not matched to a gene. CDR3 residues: CSASPRGLAGDTGELFF. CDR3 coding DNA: TGCAGTGCTTCCCCCCGGGGGCTAGCGGGAGACACCGGGGAGCTGTTTTTT.

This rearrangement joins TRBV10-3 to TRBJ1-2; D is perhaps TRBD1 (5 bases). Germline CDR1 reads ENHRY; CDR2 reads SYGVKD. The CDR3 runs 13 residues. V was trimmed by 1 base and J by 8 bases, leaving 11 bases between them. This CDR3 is CAISEYQGDGYTF. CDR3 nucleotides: TGTGCCATCAGTGAGTACCAAGGGGACGGCTACACCTTC.

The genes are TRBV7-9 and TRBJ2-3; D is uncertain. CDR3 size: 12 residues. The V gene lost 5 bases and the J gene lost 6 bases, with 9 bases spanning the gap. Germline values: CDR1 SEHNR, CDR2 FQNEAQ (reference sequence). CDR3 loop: CASSQARDTQYF. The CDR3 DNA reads TGTGCCAGCAGCCAGGCGAGGGATACGCAGTATTTT.

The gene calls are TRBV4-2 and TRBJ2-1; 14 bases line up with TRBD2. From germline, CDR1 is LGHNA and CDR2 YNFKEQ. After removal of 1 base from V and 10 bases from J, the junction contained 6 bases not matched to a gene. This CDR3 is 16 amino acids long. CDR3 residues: CASSQVGTSGRMEQFF. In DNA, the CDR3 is TGTGCCAGCAGCCAAGTTGGGACTAGCGGGAGAATGGAGCAGTTCTTC.

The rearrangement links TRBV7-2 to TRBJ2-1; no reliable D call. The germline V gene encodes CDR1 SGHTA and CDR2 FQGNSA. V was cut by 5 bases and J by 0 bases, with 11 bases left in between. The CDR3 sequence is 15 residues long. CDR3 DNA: TGTGCCAGCAGCACGGCCCTCCCCTCCTACAATGAGCAGTTCTTC. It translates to CASSTALPSYNEQFF.

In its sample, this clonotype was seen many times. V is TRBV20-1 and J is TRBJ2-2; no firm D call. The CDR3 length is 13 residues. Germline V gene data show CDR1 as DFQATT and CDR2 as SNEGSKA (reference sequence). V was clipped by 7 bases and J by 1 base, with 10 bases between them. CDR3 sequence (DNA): TGCAGTGTTCCGTTCAGGAACACCGGGGAGCTGTTTTTT. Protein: CSVPFRNTGELFF.